The 11 T cell receptor beta chains reported below all come from one sample, sequenced in a study of CD8 T cells in Susac syndrome. RNA totalling roughly 0.45 to 1 ug underwent reverse transcription with random hexamers. Via MiXCR, TCRdb re-called the immunoSEQ multiplex PCR reads, giving one row per CDR3 protein. Of 150,000 to 200,000 distinct CDR3 sequences listed, around 95% are singletons. The sample consisted of CD8+ T cells from PBMCs. The receptors here all came from a human donor with Susac syndrome.

This clonotype was seen once. V usage is TRBV29-1 and J usage is TRBJ1-2; perhaps TRBD1 as D (5 bases). The CDR3 length is 15 residues. Germline-derived CDR1 and CDR2 are SQVTM and ANQGSEA. Trimming pared 2 bases from V and 7 bases from J, leaving 20 bases between. This chain's CDR3 is CSVEPAGDQSLGYTF. The CDR3 DNA reads TGCAGCGTTGAACCCGCCGGGGACCAAAGTCTTGGCTACACCTTC.

The chain carries TRBV9 and TRBJ2-2; D is perhaps TRBD2 (6 bases). This CDR3 region has 17 residues. Trimming shortened V by 1 base and J by 1 base, and 14 bases separated the two germline ends. The germline gives CDR1 SGDLS, CDR2 YYNGEE. CDR3 protein: CASSVPRSGLNTGELFF. The CDR3 region has the DNA TGTGCCAGCAGCGTACCTCGCAGCGGGTTGAACACCGGGGAGCTGTTTTTT.

V and J are TRBV12-3 or TRBV12-4 and TRBJ2-6; D may be TRBD2 (6 bases). V dropped 3 bases and J dropped 0 bases, with 18 bases sitting between them. The CDR3 is 19 residues long. CDR3 sequence (DNA): TGTGCCAGCAGTTTCTGGGGAGGACATCAAAACTCTGGGGCCAACGTCCTGACTTTC. This codes for CASSFWGGHQNSGANVLTF.

The chain joins TRBV20-1 to TRBJ1-2; the D gene is possibly TRBD1 (6 bases). Between the trimmed V and J ends, which lost 0 bases and 5 bases, there was a span of 22 bases. Germline assignment: CDR1 DFQATT and CDR2 SNEGSKA (reference sequence). The CDR3 spans 17 residues. CDR3 DNA sequence: TGCAGTGCTAGAGACGGCGTCCAGGGGCTACTTGTTTATGGCTACACCTTC. Its protein is CSARDGVQGLLVYGYTF.

J is TRBJ2-1 and V is TRBV18; D remains unclear. Germline V gene lookup returns CDR1 KGHSH and CDR2 LQKENI. V lost 0 bases to trimming and J lost 9 bases, with 9 bases between them. This CDR3 region has 13 residues. The CDR3 region has the DNA TGTGCCAGCTCACCACCTAAGCTGGGTGAGCAGTTCTTC. Protein sequence: CASSPPKLGEQFF.

The V gene is TRBV29-1, the J gene TRBJ2-1; 10 bases line up with TRBD1. With 3 bases clipped from V and 3 bases from J, the junction kept 8 bases outside the gene matches. CDR3 length: 16 residues. The germline V gene encodes CDR1 SQVTM and CDR2 ANQGSEA. CDR3 nucleotide sequence: TGCAGCGTTGATGGAGAGACAGGGGGCCTCTACAATGAGCAGTTCTTC. Translated: CSVDGETGGLYNEQFF.

The chain has TRBV10-3 and TRBJ2-3; 8 bases agree with TRBD2. This CDR3 spans 15 amino acids. The V gene end was trimmed by 7 bases and the J gene end by 1 base; junction bases not matched to a gene: 7. From germline, CDR1 is ENHRY and CDR2 SYGVKD. Here the CDR3 reads CAIKRAAGGTDTQYF. CDR3 coding DNA: TGTGCCATCAAAAGGGCAGCGGGGGGCACAGATACGCAGTATTTT.

The chain recombines TRBV4-2 with TRBJ2-7; D unclear. V lost 0 bases and J 2 bases, leaving 5 bases between the germline ends. The CDR3 covers 13 residues. Germline CDR1 and CDR2: LGHNA and YNFKEQ. The CDR3 nucleotides are TGTGCCAGCAGCCAAGACGGTGCCTACGAGCAGTACTTC. Translation gives CASSQDGAYEQYF.

The V call is TRBV15, the J call TRBJ2-1, with 7 bases fitting TRBD2. J lost 4 bases, V lost 3 bases, and 15 bases had no gene match. The CDR3 sequence is 18 residues long. Per the germline V gene, CDR1 is LNHNV and CDR2 is YYDKDF (reference sequence). In nucleotides, the CDR3 is TGTGCCACCAGCAGGGGGGTGAGACTAGCCATCTCTTACAATGAGCAGTTCTTC. This gives the protein CATSRGVRLAISYNEQFF.

This sequence joins TRBV7-2 and TRBJ2-1, with 12 bases matching TRBD1. The V gene's germline CDR1 is SGHTA and CDR2 FQGNSA. Losses at the gene ends were 3 bases for V and 7 bases for J; bases not matched to a gene: 10. The CDR3 loop spans 17 amino acids. CDR3 nucleotides: TGTGCCAGCAGCTTCCGCGGGGGGGACAGGGGGCGAAATGAGCAGTTCTTC. Its protein product is CASSFRGGDRGRNEQFF.

The chain recombines TRBV3-1 with TRBJ2-5; D uncertain. The V and J ends lost 4 bases and 4 bases respectively, with 22 bases between them. Per germline, CDR1 LGHDT and CDR2 YNNKEL (reference sequence). This CDR3 is built from 17 residues. CDR3 in amino acids: CASSPNRAEQRGETQYF. The CDR3 bases are TGTGCCAGCAGCCCCAACCGGGCGGAACAGAGAGGAGAGACCCAGTACTTC.